This T cell receptor beta chain is drawn from a study of T-cell memory formation after mild COVID-19. CDR3 length: 13 residues. Per the germline V gene, CDR1 is GTSNPN and CDR2 is SVGIG (reference sequence). V was trimmed by 2 bases and J by 5 bases, leaving 12 bases between them. This clonotype has a handful of counts. The antigen is unknown. It was 5'RACE with constant-segment primers that produced the TCR alpha and TCR beta cDNA libraries, which carried sample barcodes and UMIs. TCRdb independently ran MiXCR on the 5' RACE reads; one entry per CDR3 protein. The data contain some 180,000 distinct CDR3 sequences, over 10% of them singletons. General study points: Shrinking CD4+ clones resided mostly in CM and EM, and CD8+ ones in EMRA. Later expanders leaned toward CD4+, whereas clones contracting from day 15 to 85 were balanced CD4/CD8.

Source material: PBMCs or a T cell subset sorted from them (not recorded which). This sequence was found in a man between 18 and 29 years old who had mild COVID-19 (a few samples of this study predate the infection). Cell type and time point are not known. The chain carries TRBV30 and TRBJ1-2; D remains unclear. DNA of the CDR3: TGTGCCTGGAGTCGGCTTTCTGAATATGGCTACACCTTC. Translating gives CAWSRLSEYGYTF.